The TCR beta chain under discussion was sequenced for a study of shared clonotypes between healthy human individuals. Broader study findings: Several donors held approximately 4.6% of naive CD4 clonotypes in common. Some clonotypes were shared by all four sorted-subset donors, while others were not shared. The non-shared ones had lower generation probabilities than the shared ones.

Details on this clone: The antigen remains unidentified.

Here immunoSEQ multiplex PCR was the method, and the copy in TCRdb shows in-frame clones only, minus some. In the table there are about 680,000 clones, around 90% of which are singletons. Only CD45RO-negative cells positively selected for CCR7 counted as naive CD8 cells, so terminally differentiated effector memory CD45RA+ cells were excluded. The J segment lost 8 bases and the V segment lost 6 bases, leaving 6 bases of the junction unmatched. This CDR3 comprises 14 residues. Germline V gene lookup returns CDR1 MNHEY and CDR2 SVGAGI. This receptor was taken from a young man in good health. Sequencing input: naive CD8+ T cells sorted from blood. The rearrangement joins TRBV6-5 to TRBJ2-1; 11 nucleotides agree with TRBD1. The CDR3 loop is CASSLGTGGYEQFF. The CDR3 DNA reads as TGTGCCAGCAGCCTCGGGACAGGGGGTTATGAGCAGTTCTTC.